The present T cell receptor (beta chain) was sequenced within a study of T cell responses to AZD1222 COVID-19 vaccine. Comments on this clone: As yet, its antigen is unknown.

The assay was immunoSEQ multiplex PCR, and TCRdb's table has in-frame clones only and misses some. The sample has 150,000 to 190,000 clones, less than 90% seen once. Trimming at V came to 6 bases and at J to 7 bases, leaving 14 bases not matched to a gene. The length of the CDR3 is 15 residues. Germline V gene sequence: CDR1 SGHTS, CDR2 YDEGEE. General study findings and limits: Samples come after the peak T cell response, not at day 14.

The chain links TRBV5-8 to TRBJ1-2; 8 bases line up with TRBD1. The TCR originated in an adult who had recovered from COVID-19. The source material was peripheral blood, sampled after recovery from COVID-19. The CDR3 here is CASNPETGVFGGYTF. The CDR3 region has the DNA TGTGCCAGCAACCCCGAGACAGGGGTATTTGGTGGCTACACCTTC.